This T cell receptor (beta chain) was recorded in a study of molecular identifiers for immune sequencing clone quantification. General study results and limits: A single cell's spiked Jurkat TCR RNA was reportedly detectable among approximately 930,000 naive cells. Whereas naive cells kept under 1% of molecules in clones above 20 RNA copies, such clones held over 98% in effectors.

With respect to this clonotype: What it binds is unknown. This likely comes from a read error, as the CDR3 has no conserved phenylalanine or tryptophan at its end.

The CDR3 length is 14 residues. Trimming stripped 5 bases from V and 2 bases from J, with 13 bases between. In germline, CDR1 is SGHNT, CDR2 YYREEE (reference sequence). Previously described methods with listed TCR primers produced the bulk TCR libraries. TCRdb passed the PCR reads through MiXCR, listing each CDR3 protein once. The sample carries about 500,000 distinct CDR3 sequences, 20% to 25% recorded once. The TCR originated in a human donor in good health. Some libraries in this study had Jurkat cell RNA spiked in. The specimen sequenced was naive CD8+ T cells from blood, with Jurkat cell RNA spiked in. Regarding subset: FACS-sorted CD8+CD4-CCR7+CD45RA+ naive T cells. The rearrangement joins TRBV5-4 to TRBJ1-2; D gene unclear. The CDR3 spells CASRSFDSNYGYTL. As DNA, the CDR3 is TGTGCCAGCAGGTCGTTCGACTCCAACTATGGCTACACCCTC.